This entry lists 16 T cell receptor beta chains sequenced from one sample in a study of T cell responses to AZD1222 COVID-19 vaccine (dated by TCRdb to the early 2020s). The time point label for this specimen denotes: about 28 days (+/-7) after the second vaccine dose. Library method: the immunoSEQ multiplex PCR assay. This is the immuneACCESS table as TCRdb keeps it, with only in-frame sequences that have V and J called. A part of the clones is gone; compared with another copy, unresolved V genes explain less than half, and the rest is unexplained. The sample table records 100,000 to 150,000 clones; approximately 90% of these occur just once. The ten largest clones add up to 3.5% of the sample. Sequences were derived from peripheral blood, sampled 28 days after the second AZD1222 dose. The source is an adult who received the AZD1222 COVID-19 vaccine.

The V call is TRBV7-9, the J call TRBJ1-2, with D maybe TRBD1 (5 bases). V was shortened by 1 base and J by 4 bases, with 10 bases between the two germline ends. The CDR3 runs to 14 residues. The V gene's germline CDR1 is SEHNR and CDR2 FQNEAQ (reference sequence). CDR3 loop: CASSLVEGLYGYTF. In DNA, the CDR3 is TGTGCCAGCAGCTTAGTGGAGGGGCTCTATGGCTACACCTTC.

The V call is TRBV5-1, the J call TRBJ1-1; the match to TRBD1 covers 12 bases. From germline, CDR1 is SGHRS and CDR2 YFSETQ. The CDR3 runs to 15 residues. The J segment lost 2 bases and the V segment lost 4 bases, leaving 3 bases of the junction unmatched. In DNA form, the CDR3 reads TGCGCCAGCAGCCTGGGACAGGGGGCAAACACTGAAGCTTTCTTT. Amino acid sequence: CASSLGQGANTEAFF.

This chain joins TRBV10-3 and TRBJ1-1, with TRBD1 as a possible D gene (6 bases). This CDR3 contains 16 residues. Germline CDR1 and CDR2: ENHRY and SYGVKD. V lost 0 bases and J 6 bases, leaving 17 bases between the germline ends. CDR3 region: CAISESGLQGIPEAFF. DNA of the CDR3: TGTGCCATCAGTGAGTCGGGGCTCCAGGGGATTCCTGAAGCTTTCTTT.

This clone was observed a few times. This chain uses TRBV7-2 with TRBJ2-7; possibly TRBD1 for D (6 bases). The CDR3 runs to 14 residues. CDR1 and CDR2 from the germline V gene are SGHTA and FQGNSA. The V end was cut by 3 bases, the J end by 0 bases, with 9 bases between. The CDR3 is CASSFRDTSYEQYF. The CDR3 DNA follows: TGTGCCAGCAGCTTCCGGGACACCTCCTACGAGCAGTACTTC.

The chain recombines TRBV11-3 with TRBJ2-7; weak D call: TRBD2 (5 bases). Trimming took off 1 base at V and 5 bases at J, with 12 bases between the two ends. The germline gives CDR1 SGHNT, CDR2 YENEEA. The CDR3 contains 14 residues. The CDR3 nucleotides read TGTGCCAGCAGCTTAGGTGGAGAGGGCCACGAGCAGTACTTC. Protein sequence: CASSLGGEGHEQYF.

This chain joins TRBV7-9 and TRBJ2-1; 10 bases align to TRBD2. Germline assignment: CDR1 SEHNR and CDR2 FQNEAQ (reference sequence). The CDR3 is made up of 12 amino acids. J was trimmed by 16 bases and V by 5 bases; bases with no gene match: 8. The CDR3 loop reads CASSEGSSGGFF. CDR3 in DNA: TGTGCCAGCAGCGAAGGATCTAGCGGGGGATTCTTC.

V and J are TRBV5-1 and TRBJ2-1, with D tentatively TRBD1 or TRBD2 (5 bases each). The CDR3 has 15 amino acids. CDR1 SGHRS and CDR2 YFSETQ come from the germline V gene. Trimming removed 2 bases from V and 7 bases from J, with 16 bases in between. CDR3: CASSFWTSAGNEQFF. The DNA for the CDR3 is TGCGCCAGCAGCTTTTGGACTTCGGCAGGGAATGAGCAGTTCTTC. The variable domain in full, completed from reference TRBV5-1 and TRBJ2-1, reads KAGVTQTPRYLIKTRGQQVTLSCSPISGHRSVSWYQQTPGQGLQFLFEYFSETQRNKGNFPGRFSGRQFSNSRSEMNVSTLELGDSALYLCASSFWTSAGNEQFFGPGTRLTVL.

This chain links TRBV24-1 with TRBJ2-3, with D possibly being TRBD2 (6 bases). The germline gives CDR1 KGHDR, CDR2 SFDVKD. The CDR3 covers 12 residues. Between the trimmed V and J ends, which lost 10 bases and 6 bases, there was a span of 13 bases. In nucleotides, the CDR3 is TGTGCCACTTCTGCGGGGACGGATACGCAGTATTTT. The encoded protein is CATSAGTDTQYF.

V usage is TRBV4-3 and J usage is TRBJ2-1; the D is unclear. The CDR3 has 16 residues. Deletions cut 5 bases from V and 4 bases from J, with 18 bases between. The germline V gene encodes CDR1 LGHNA and CDR2 YSLEER. CDR3 nucleotide sequence: TGCGCCAGCAGCACCTGGTATGGGGAAGGATACAATGAGCAGTTCTTC. This translates into CASSTWYGEGYNEQFF.

The chain uses TRBV30 and TRBJ1-2; unclear D gene. CDR3 length: 15 residues. V lost 0 bases to trimming and J lost 0 bases, with 11 bases between them. In germline, CDR1 is GTSNPN, CDR2 SVGIG (reference sequence). Written as DNA, the CDR3 is TGTGCCTGGAGTGTACCACACTTAGCTAACTATGGCTACACCTTC. Translating gives CAWSVPHLANYGYTF.

This chain connects TRBV5-1 to TRBJ2-1; D unclear. Trimming removed 0 bases at V and 0 bases at J, with 13 bases between. Per germline, CDR1 SGHRS and CDR2 YFSETQ. The CDR3 runs to 17 residues. The CDR3 region has the DNA TGCGCCAGCAGCTTGGGTCCGCTAACGGGCTCCTACAATGAGCAGTTCTTC. Translating it yields CASSLGPLTGSYNEQFF.

This clone showed up just a few times. CDR3: CASSWTSGSPDTQYF. DNA of the CDR3: TGTGCCAGCAGTTGGACTAGCGGGAGCCCAGATACGCAGTATTTT. The chain recombines TRBV6-2 or TRBV6-3 with TRBJ2-3, with 13 bases matching TRBD2. Per the germline V gene, CDR1 is MNHEY and CDR2 is SVGEGT. The CDR3 has 15 amino acids. V lost 4 bases to trimming and J lost 4 bases; unmatched junction nucleotides: 2.

The rearrangement links TRBV25-1 to TRBJ1-1, with D uncertain. V was cut by 0 bases and J by 4 bases, with 12 bases left in between. The germline V gene has CDR1 MGHDK and CDR2 SYGVNS. CDR3 length: 15 amino acids. The CDR3 DNA is TGTGCCAGCAGTGAATATCGGCAGTCGGGCACTGAAGCTTTCTTT. Its protein is CASSEYRQSGTEAFF.

This chain joins TRBV27 and TRBJ1-2; maybe TRBD1 (5 bases). Trimming removed 4 bases at V and 4 bases at J, with 10 bases between. The CDR3 extends over 13 amino acids. Germline V lookup: CDR1 MNHEY, CDR2 SMNVEV (reference sequence). The CDR3 coding sequence is TGTGCCAGCAGTTCTACGGGGCTCTATGGCTACACCTTC. Translating gives CASSSTGLYGYTF.

The chain combines TRBV6-1 with TRBJ1-2; D gene uncertain. Deletions cut 3 bases from V and 4 bases from J, with 18 bases between. The V gene's germline CDR1 is MNHNS and CDR2 SASEGT. The CDR3 sequence is 16 residues long. CDR3 amino acids: CASSDMSGNSIYGYTF. CDR3 DNA sequence: TGTGCCAGCAGTGACATGAGCGGAAACAGCATCTATGGCTACACCTTC.

The chain uses TRBV30 and TRBJ2-5; D gene uncertain. CDR3 length equals 12 residues. V dropped 1 base and J dropped 2 bases, with 5 bases sitting between them. Per the germline V gene, CDR1 is GTSNPN and CDR2 is SVGIG (reference sequence). This CDR3 reads CAWSALQETQYF. CDR3 bases: TGTGCCTGGAGTGCGTTACAAGAGACCCAGTACTTC.